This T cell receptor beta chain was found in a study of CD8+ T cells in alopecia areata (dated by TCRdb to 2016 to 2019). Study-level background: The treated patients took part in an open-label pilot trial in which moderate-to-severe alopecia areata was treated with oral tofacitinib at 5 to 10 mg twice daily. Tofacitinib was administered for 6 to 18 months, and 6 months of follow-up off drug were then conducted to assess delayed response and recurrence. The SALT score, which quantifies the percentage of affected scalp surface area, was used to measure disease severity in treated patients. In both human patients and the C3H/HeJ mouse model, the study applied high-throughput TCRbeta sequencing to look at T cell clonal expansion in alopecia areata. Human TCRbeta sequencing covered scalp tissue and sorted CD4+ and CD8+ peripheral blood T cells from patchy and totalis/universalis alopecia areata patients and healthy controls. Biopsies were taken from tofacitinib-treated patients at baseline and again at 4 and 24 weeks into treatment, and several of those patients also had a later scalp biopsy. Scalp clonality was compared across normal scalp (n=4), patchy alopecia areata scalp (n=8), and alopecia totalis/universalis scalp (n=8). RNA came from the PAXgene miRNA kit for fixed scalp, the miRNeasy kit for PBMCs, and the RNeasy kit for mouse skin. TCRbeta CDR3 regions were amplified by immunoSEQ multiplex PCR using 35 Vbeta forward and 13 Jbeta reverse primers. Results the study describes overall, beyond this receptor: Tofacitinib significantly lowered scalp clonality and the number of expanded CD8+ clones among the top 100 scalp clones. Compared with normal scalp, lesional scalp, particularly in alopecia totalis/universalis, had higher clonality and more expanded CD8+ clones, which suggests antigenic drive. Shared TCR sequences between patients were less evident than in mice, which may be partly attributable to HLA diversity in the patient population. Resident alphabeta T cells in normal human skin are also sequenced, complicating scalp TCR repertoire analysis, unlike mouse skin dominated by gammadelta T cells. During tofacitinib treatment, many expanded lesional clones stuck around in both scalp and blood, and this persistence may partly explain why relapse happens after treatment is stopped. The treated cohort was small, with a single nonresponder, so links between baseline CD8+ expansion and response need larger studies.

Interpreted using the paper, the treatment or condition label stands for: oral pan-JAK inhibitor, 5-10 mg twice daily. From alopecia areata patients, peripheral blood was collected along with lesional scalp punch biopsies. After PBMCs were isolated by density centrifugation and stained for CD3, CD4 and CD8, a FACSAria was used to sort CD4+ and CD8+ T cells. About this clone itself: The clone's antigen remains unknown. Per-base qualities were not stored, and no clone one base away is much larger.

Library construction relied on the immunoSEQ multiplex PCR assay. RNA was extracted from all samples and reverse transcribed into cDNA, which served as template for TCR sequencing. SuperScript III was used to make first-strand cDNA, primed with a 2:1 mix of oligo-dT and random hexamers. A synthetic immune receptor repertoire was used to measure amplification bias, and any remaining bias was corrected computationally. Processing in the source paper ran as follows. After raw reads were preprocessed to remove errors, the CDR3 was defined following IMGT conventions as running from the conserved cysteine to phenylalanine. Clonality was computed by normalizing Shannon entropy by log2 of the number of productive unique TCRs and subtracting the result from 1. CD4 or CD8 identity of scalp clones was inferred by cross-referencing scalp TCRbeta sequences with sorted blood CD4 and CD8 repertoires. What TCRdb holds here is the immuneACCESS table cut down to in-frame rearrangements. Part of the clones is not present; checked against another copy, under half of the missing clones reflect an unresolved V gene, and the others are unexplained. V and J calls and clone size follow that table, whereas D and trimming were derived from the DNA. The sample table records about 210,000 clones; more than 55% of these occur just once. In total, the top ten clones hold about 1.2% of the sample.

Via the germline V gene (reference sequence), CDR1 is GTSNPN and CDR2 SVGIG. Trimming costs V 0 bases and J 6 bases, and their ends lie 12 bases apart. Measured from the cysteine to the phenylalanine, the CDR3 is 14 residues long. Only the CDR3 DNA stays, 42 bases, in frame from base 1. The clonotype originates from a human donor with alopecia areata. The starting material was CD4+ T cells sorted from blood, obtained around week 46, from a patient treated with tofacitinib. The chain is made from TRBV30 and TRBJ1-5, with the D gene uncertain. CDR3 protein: CAWSVRLGVQPQHF. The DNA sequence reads TGTGCCTGGAGTGTGAGGTTGGGAGTTCAGCCCCAGCATTTT.